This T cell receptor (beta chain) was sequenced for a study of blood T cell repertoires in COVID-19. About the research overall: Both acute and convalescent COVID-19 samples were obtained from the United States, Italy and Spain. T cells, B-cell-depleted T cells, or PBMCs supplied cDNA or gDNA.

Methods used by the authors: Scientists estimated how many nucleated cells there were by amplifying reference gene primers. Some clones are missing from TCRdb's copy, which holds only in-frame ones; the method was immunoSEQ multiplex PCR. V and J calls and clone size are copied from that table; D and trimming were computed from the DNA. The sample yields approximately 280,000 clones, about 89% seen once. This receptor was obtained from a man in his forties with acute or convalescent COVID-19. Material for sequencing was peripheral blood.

This CDR3 reads CASSSRRATHGNYGYTF. CDR3 bases: TGTGCCAGCAGCTCCCGCAGGGCTACTCATGGGAACTATGGCTACACCTTC. This sequence joins TRBV7-9 and TRBJ1-2; D is possibly TRBD1 (5 bases). This CDR3 has 17 amino acids. V lost 4 bases, J lost 2 bases, and 20 bases lay in between. The germline gives CDR1 SEHNR, CDR2 FQNEAQ (reference sequence).